The 25 T cell receptor beta chains below come from one sample, sequenced in a study of blood T cell repertoires in COVID-19 (TCRdb year 2020). The library came from the immunoSEQ multiplex PCR assay. TCRdb re-hosts the immuneACCESS table, in-frame sequences only. Its copies lack some clones; in the studies checked, an unresolved V gene accounts for under half of them, and the cause for the rest is not known. The sample table holds some 150,000 clones, of which more than 85% were seen once. Of the sample, roughly 5% is held by the ten largest clones. Sequenced: peripheral blood. The receptors shown here come from a human donor in a cohort sampled during active COVID-19.

The CDR3 reads CAWSLTGQGISGANVLTF. CDR3 DNA sequence: TGTGCCTGGAGCCTGACGGGACAGGGTATCTCTGGGGCCAACGTCCTGACTTTC. The V call is TRBV30, the J call TRBJ2-6, with TRBD1 matching over 9 bases. Germline V gene data show CDR1 as GTSNPN and CDR2 as SVGIG (reference sequence). The CDR3 loop spans 18 amino acids. The V and J ends lost 3 bases and 0 bases, in that order; junction bases with no gene match: 9.

V and J are TRBV28 and TRBJ2-7; D gene uncertain. V lost 10 bases, J lost 0 bases, and 16 bases lay in between. From germline, CDR1 is MDHEN and CDR2 SYDVKM. The CDR3 loop spans 14 amino acids. The CDR3 here is CATRPVLGSYEQYF. In DNA, the CDR3 is TGTGCCACCCGCCCTGTTCTAGGCTCCTACGAGCAGTACTTC.

CDR3 loop: CASSQDPGPNYGYTF. DNA for the CDR3: TGCGCCAGCAGCCAAGATCCAGGCCCAAACTATGGCTACACCTTC. The genes are TRBV4-1 and TRBJ1-2; no clear D gene. The ends were cut back, 0 bases at V and 2 bases at J, with 10 bases in the middle. CDR1 and CDR2 from the germline V gene are MGHRA and YSYEKL. The CDR3 sequence is 15 residues long.

This clone was observed a few times. A read error may explain this, as a much larger clone is one base away. The same CDR3 can be traced to other DNA sequences in this sample. The V call is TRBV9, the J call TRBJ1-6, with D possibly TRBD1 on 5 matching bases. Trimming left V 3 bases short and J 5 bases short, with 9 bases between. Germline V CDR1 and CDR2: SGDLS, YYNGEE. The CDR3 consists of 14 residues. The CDR3 DNA reads TGTGCCAGCAGCGGCAGGGTCGATAATTCACCCCTCCACTTT. It yields the protein CASSGRVDNSPLHF.

The chain is built from TRBV7-9 and TRBJ2-7; no firm D call. V was clipped by 5 bases and J by 2 bases, with 7 bases between them. The germline gives CDR1 SEHNR, CDR2 FQNEAQ (reference sequence). The CDR3 runs 12 residues. The CDR3 here is CASSPLTYEQYF. The CDR3 DNA reads as TGTGCCAGCAGCCCACTGACCTACGAGCAGTACTTC.

This sequence joins TRBV2 and TRBJ1-3; no clear D. The V gene's germline CDR1 is SNHLY and CDR2 FYNNEI. This CDR3 region has 17 residues. V was clipped by 8 bases and J by 0 bases, with 20 bases between them. Here the CDR3 reads CASAVPKTDSSGNTIYF. CDR3 sequence (DNA): TGTGCCAGCGCGGTCCCGAAGACGGATAGCTCTGGAAACACCATATATTTT.

This clone appeared a single time. The chain combines TRBV28 with TRBJ2-1; 12 bases fit TRBD2. The V and J ends lost 6 bases and 9 bases, in that order; junction bases with no gene match: 12. The CDR3 runs 16 residues. In germline, CDR1 is MDHEN, CDR2 SYDVKM. DNA for the CDR3: TGTGCCAGCAGCCGTCCAGGACTAGCGGGATTGGCTGAGCAGTTCTTC. It translates to CASSRPGLAGLAEQFF.

The rearrangement joins TRBV10-3 to TRBJ2-2; 7 nucleotides align to TRBD1. Germline V gene sequence: CDR1 ENHRY, CDR2 SYGVKD. Trimming at V came to 0 bases and at J to 6 bases, leaving 13 bases not matched to a gene. The CDR3 runs to 18 residues. The CDR3 bases are TGTGCCATCAGTGAGTCCCAAGTACAGGGGTTTTCGGCCGGGGAGCTGTTTTTT. Amino acid sequence: CAISESQVQGFSAGELFF.

V is TRBV3-1 (or the pseudogene TRBV3-2) and J is TRBJ2-5; 9 bases are a match to TRBD1. Trimming at V came to 2 bases and at J to 7 bases, leaving 5 bases not matched to a gene. Germline values: CDR1 LGHDT, CDR2 YNNKEL (reference sequence). CDR3 size: 14 residues. CDR3 region: CASSQRTGEGTQYF. DNA for the CDR3: TGTGCCAGCAGCCAAAGGACAGGGGAAGGGACCCAGTACTTC.

The chain has TRBV3-1 (or the pseudogene TRBV3-2) and TRBJ2-5; a possible D gene is TRBD2 (6 bases). Per germline, CDR1 LGHDT and CDR2 YNNKEL (reference sequence). This CDR3 has 14 amino acids. V lost 0 bases, J lost 5 bases, and 10 bases lay in between. The CDR3 here is CASSQELASETQYF. CDR3 coding DNA: TGTGCCAGCAGCCAAGAACTAGCCAGCGAGACCCAGTACTTC.

The chain joins TRBV3-1 (or the pseudogene TRBV3-2) to TRBJ1-3; D possibly corresponds to TRBD1 (5 bases). V gave up 1 base and J gave up 5 bases, with 15 bases separating them. The CDR3 is made up of 16 amino acids. Looked up from germline, CDR1 is LGHDT and CDR2 is YNNKEL (reference sequence). The CDR3 nucleotides are TGTGCCAGCAGCCAAGGTCGGGGGGGTTCGAGAAACACCATATATTTT. Protein: CASSQGRGGSRNTIYF.

The chain carries TRBV5-4 and TRBJ2-3; 10 nucleotides agree with TRBD2. The CDR3 contains 15 residues. CDR1 is SGHNT and CDR2 is YYREEE in the germline V gene (reference sequence). With V trimmed by 2 bases and J by 5 bases, 5 bases remained unmatched. The CDR3 reads CASSLGGLALDTQYF. For the CDR3, the DNA is TGTGCCAGCAGCTTAGGGGGACTAGCGTTAGATACGCAGTATTTT.

The chain has TRBV4-1 and TRBJ1-1, with 10 bases that match TRBD1. CDR1 is MGHRA, CDR2 YSYEKL, per germline. The CDR3 extends over 17 amino acids. V dropped 1 base and J dropped 2; count of bases not matched to a gene: 7. CDR3 sequence reads: CASSQAGTGAINTEAFF. The DNA for the CDR3 is TGCGCCAGCAGCCAAGCCGGGACAGGGGCAATTAACACTGAAGCTTTCTTT.

This clone occurred once. V usage is TRBV12-3 or TRBV12-4 and J usage is TRBJ2-1; possibly TRBD2 for D (5 bases). Between the trimmed V and J ends, which lost 3 bases and 10 bases, there was a span of 10 bases. The CDR3 spans 12 residues. The CDR3 DNA sequence: TGTGCCAGCAGTTTTCCACCGGGGGAGCAGTTCTTC. Encoded protein: CASSFPPGEQFF.

J is TRBJ1-5 and V is TRBV19, with D tentatively TRBD1 (6 bases). The CDR3 contains 14 residues. V shed 8 bases and J shed 3 bases, with 14 bases lying between them. Germline V lookup: CDR1 LNHDA, CDR2 SQIVND (reference sequence). CDR3 bases: TGTGCCAGTCGCCCCACAGGGAACAATCAGCCCCAGCATTTT. Amino acids: CASRPTGNNQPQHF.

The J gene is TRBJ2-7, the V gene TRBV2, with 8 bases fitting TRBD1. The CDR3 contains 14 residues. Germline CDR1 is SNHLY and CDR2 is FYNNEI. The ends lost 6 bases at V and 1 base at J; junction bases unmatched: 5. Written as DNA, the CDR3 is TGTGCCAGCAGGAAAGGACAGGGTTCCTACGAGCAGTACTTC. Translated, it gives CASRKGQGSYEQYF.

The chain uses TRBV4-2 and TRBJ2-1; 14 nucleotides line up with TRBD2. After removal of 1 base from V and 14 bases from J, the junction contained 10 bases not matched to a gene. This CDR3 has 16 amino acids. Germline loops: CDR1 LGHNA, CDR2 YNFKEQ. CDR3 DNA sequence: TGTGCCAGCAGCCAAGGAGGGACTAGCGGGGGCCCGAGGGAGTTCTTC. Residues: CASSQGGTSGGPREFF.

This rearrangement joins TRBV4-1 to TRBJ1-6; tentatively, D is TRBD1 (6 bases). The V and J ends lost 3 bases and 2 bases respectively, with 17 bases between them. The germline V gene encodes CDR1 MGHRA and CDR2 YSYEKL. The CDR3 has 18 amino acids. The CDR3 protein is CASSQHSTRGTYNSPLHF. CDR3 DNA sequence: TGCGCCAGCAGCCAGCATTCCACCAGGGGCACCTATAATTCACCCCTCCACTTT.

The table lists this clone with a count of one. Written as DNA, the CDR3 is TGTGCCTGGAGTCGTCCCCTGTTGAGAGGGATTAGCAATCAGCCCCAGCATTTT. This gives the protein CAWSRPLLRGISNQPQHF. The chain uses TRBV30 and TRBJ1-5; D not certain. Per germline, CDR1 GTSNPN and CDR2 SVGIG (reference sequence). V was shortened by 2 bases and J by 0 bases, with 20 bases between the two germline ends. This CDR3 comprises 18 residues. Variable domain in full (rest from reference TRBV30 and TRBJ1-5): SQTIHQWPATLVQPVGSPLSLECTVEGTSNPNLYWYRQAAGRGLQLLFYSVGIGQISSEVPQNLSASRPQDRQFILSSKKLLLSDSGFYLCAWSRPLLRGISNQPQHFGDGTRLSIL.

The chain employs TRBV6-1 and TRBJ1-1, with TRBD1 as a possible D gene (6 bases). The CDR3 length is 12 residues. The V end was cut by 3 bases, the J end by 8 bases, with 10 bases between. CDR1 and CDR2 (germline): MNHNS, SASEGT. CDR3 sequence reads: CASSEDRFEAFF. The CDR3 region has the DNA TGTGCCAGCAGTGAGGACAGATTCGAAGCTTTCTTT.

The chain couples TRBV24-1 to TRBJ2-3; 7 nucleotides align to TRBD2. Germline assignment: CDR1 KGHDR and CDR2 SFDVKD. Losses at the gene ends were 6 bases for V and 4 bases for J; bases not matched to a gene: 3. The CDR3 is 13 residues long. CDR3 amino acids: CATSMGGADTQYF. DNA for the CDR3: TGTGCCACCAGTATGGGAGGGGCAGATACGCAGTATTTT.

The chain combines TRBV2 with TRBJ1-5; the D is unclear. The CDR3 runs to 13 residues. Per germline, CDR1 SNHLY and CDR2 FYNNEI. Trimming pared 8 bases from V and 1 base from J, leaving 9 bases between. CDR3: CASEGSSNQPQHF. DNA for the CDR3: TGTGCCAGCGAGGGATCAAGCAATCAGCCCCAGCATTTT. The variable domain in full, with the rest retrieved from reference TRBV2 and TRBJ1-5, is EPEVTQTPSHQVTQMGQEVILRCVPISNHLYFYWYRQILGQKVEFLVSFYNNEISEKSEIFDDQFSVERPDGSNFTLKIRSTKLEDSAMYFCASEGSSNQPQHFGDGTRLSIL.

V and J are TRBV5-4 and TRBJ2-5; 10 bases map to TRBD1. V was pared by 3 bases and J by 2 bases, with 4 bases of the junction left unmatched. The CDR3 contains 15 residues. The V gene's germline CDR1 is SGHNT and CDR2 YYREEE (reference sequence). The DNA of the CDR3 is TGTGCCAGCAGCTCTAGACAGGGGGCTCAAGAGACCCAGTACTTC. Amino acids: CASSSRQGAQETQYF.

The rearrangement joins TRBV12-3 or TRBV12-4 to TRBJ2-7; D may be TRBD1 (5 bases). The V end lost 6 bases, the J end lost 5 bases, and 8 bases lay between the germline ends. The CDR3 extends over 11 amino acids. The CDR3 sequence: CASSQGNEQYF. The CDR3 DNA reads TGTGCCAGCAGCCAGGGCAACGAGCAGTACTTC.

There are a few counts of this clone. This sequence joins TRBV7-2 and TRBJ2-5; TRBD2 matches 7 bases. After removal of 10 bases from V and 1 base from J, the junction contained 6 bases not matched to a gene. Per germline, CDR1 SGHTA and CDR2 FQGNSA. The CDR3 has 13 amino acids. CDR3 residues: CAISGGSQETQYF. CDR3 bases: TGTGCCATCTCGGGCGGGAGCCAAGAGACCCAGTACTTC.